This T cell receptor beta chain was identified in a study of read filtering for tumor transcriptome and immune sequencing. Study background: By R-ISS, stages I, II and III held approximately 8, 16 and 7 patients.

This CDR3 region has 14 residues. Germline V gene sequence: CDR1 MNHEY, CDR2 SVGEGT. Deletions cut 2 bases from V and 4 bases from J, with 12 bases between. From roughly 0.4 ug of RNA, a library with molecular barcoded alpha/delta and beta/gamma adaptors was made. TCRdb reprocessed the reads with MiXCR, giving one entry per CDR3 protein. In the table there are around 140,000 distinct CDR3 sequences, approximately 13% of which are singletons. This TCR came from a donor at least 40 years old with multiple myeloma. This chain joins TRBV6-2 or TRBV6-3 and TRBJ2-7, with D possibly being TRBD1 (6 bases). Sequenced: a population of CD138-negative cells sorted from bone marrow. The CDR3 DNA is TGTGCCAGCAGTTACCCAGGGGCCGGTTACGAGCAGTACTTC. Its protein product is CASSYPGAGYEQYF.